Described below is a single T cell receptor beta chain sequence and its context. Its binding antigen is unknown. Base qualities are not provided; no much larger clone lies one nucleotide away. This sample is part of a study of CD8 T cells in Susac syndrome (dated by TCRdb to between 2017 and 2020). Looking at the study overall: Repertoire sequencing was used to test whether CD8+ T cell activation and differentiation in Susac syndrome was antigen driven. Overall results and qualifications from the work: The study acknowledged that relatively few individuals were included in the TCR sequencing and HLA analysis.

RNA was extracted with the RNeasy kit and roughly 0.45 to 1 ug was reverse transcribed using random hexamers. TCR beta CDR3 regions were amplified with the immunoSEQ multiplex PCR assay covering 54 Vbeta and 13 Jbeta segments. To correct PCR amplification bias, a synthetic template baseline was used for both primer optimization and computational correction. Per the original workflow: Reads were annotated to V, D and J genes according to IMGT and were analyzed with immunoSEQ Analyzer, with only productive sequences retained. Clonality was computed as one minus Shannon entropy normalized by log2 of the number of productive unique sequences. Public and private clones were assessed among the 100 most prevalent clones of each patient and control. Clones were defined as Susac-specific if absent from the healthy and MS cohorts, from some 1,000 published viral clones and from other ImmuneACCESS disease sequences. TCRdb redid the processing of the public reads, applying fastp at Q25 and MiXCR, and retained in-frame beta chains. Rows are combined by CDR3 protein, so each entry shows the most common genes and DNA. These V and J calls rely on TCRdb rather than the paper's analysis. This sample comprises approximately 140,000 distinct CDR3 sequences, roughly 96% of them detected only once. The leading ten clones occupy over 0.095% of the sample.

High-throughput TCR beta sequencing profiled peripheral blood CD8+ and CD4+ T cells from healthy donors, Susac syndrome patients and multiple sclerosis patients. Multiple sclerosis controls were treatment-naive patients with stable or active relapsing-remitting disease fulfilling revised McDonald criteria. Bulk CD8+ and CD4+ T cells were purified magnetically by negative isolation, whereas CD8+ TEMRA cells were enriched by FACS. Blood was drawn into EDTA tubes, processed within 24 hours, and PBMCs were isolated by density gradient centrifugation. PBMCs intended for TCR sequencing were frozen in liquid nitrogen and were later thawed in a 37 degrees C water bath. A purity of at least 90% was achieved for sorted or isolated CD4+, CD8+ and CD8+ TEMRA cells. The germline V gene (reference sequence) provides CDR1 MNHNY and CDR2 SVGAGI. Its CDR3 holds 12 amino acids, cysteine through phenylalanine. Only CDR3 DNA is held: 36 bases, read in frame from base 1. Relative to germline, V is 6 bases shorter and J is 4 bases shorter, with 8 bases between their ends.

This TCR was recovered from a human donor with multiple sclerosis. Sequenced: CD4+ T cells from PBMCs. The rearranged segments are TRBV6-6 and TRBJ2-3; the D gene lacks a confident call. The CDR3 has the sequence CASSPPADTQYF. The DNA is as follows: TGTGCCAGCAGCCCCCCCGCAGATACGCAGTATTTT.